The 24 T cell receptor beta chains below were found in one sample sequenced in a study of yellow fever vaccine responses in identical twins. A single record per CDR3 protein comes from TCRdb applying MiXCR to the RT-PCR reads. Counted here are around 2,400 distinct CDR3 sequences, roughly 80% occurring once; the ten biggest clones make up approximately 4.1%. Sample: T cells from blood (PBMCs), unsorted or a sorted subset (not recorded which), taken before or after yellow fever vaccination (not recorded which). The receptors derive from a woman in her late teens or twenties who received the yellow fever vaccine.

V and J are TRBV27 and TRBJ1-1, with 9 bases identical to TRBD1. V lost 3 bases and J lost 3; bases outside the gene matches: 8. CDR3 length: 16 amino acids. Per germline, CDR1 MNHEY and CDR2 SMNVEV (reference sequence). The chain's CDR3 is CASSLPPTGGDTEAFF. CDR3 sequence (DNA): TGTGCCAGCAGTTTGCCCCCGACAGGGGGGGACACTGAAGCTTTCTTT.

The chain combines TRBV2 with TRBJ2-7; D is unclear. The CDR3 has 11 residues. CDR1 SNHLY and CDR2 FYNNEI come from the germline V gene. V lost 3 bases and J lost 5, with 5 bases in between. CDR3 sequence (DNA): TGTGCCAGCAGTGATGGAGACGAGCAGTACTTC. Protein: CASSDGDEQYF.

The table lists this clonotype with a few counts. The V call is TRBV13, the J call TRBJ2-2; D is perhaps TRBD2 (6 bases). Germline CDR1 and CDR2: PRHDT and FYEKMQ (reference sequence). The V and J ends lost 5 bases and 3 bases respectively, with 13 bases between them. The CDR3 loop spans 15 amino acids. The CDR3 nucleotides are TGTGCCAGCAGCCCTCGGGACTCACACACCGGGGAGCTGTTTTTT. Residues: CASSPRDSHTGELFF.

The gene calls are TRBV7-2 and TRBJ2-7; 9 nucleotides align to TRBD2. Germline CDR1 is SGHTA and CDR2 is FQGNSA. The junction had 7 bases not matched to a gene; V was cut back by 3 bases and J by 7 bases. The CDR3 is 14 amino acids. The CDR3 here is CASSFGTSPREQYF. The CDR3 nucleotides read TGTGCCAGCAGCTTCGGGACTAGCCCGCGAGAGCAGTACTTC.

Here the CDR3 DNA reads TGTGCCAGCTCACCCAACGAAAGACAGGGACTATACGAGCAGTACTTC. It yields the protein CASSPNERQGLYEQYF. V and J are TRBV18 and TRBJ2-7; D assignment may be TRBD1 or TRBD2 (7 bases each). This CDR3 has 16 amino acids. Germline V gene sequence: CDR1 KGHSH, CDR2 LQKENI. Trimming left V 3 bases short and J 4 bases short, with 19 bases between.

The V gene is TRBV10-3, the J gene TRBJ2-1, with a tentative D call TRBD2 (6 bases). Germline loops: CDR1 ENHRY, CDR2 SYGVKD. The CDR3 has 14 amino acids. Trimming cost V 6 bases and J 3 bases, with 12 bases left between them. CDR3 region: CAIRGLAIYNEQFF. CDR3 sequence (DNA): TGTGCCATCAGGGGGCTAGCGATCTACAATGAGCAGTTCTTC.

The chain joins TRBV18 to TRBJ2-7, with 8 bases lining up with TRBD1. V gave up 1 base and J gave up 2 bases; unmatched junction bases: 10. The CDR3 runs to 17 residues. The germline gives CDR1 KGHSH, CDR2 LQKENI. CDR3: CASSPRATGAPTYEQYV. CDR3 DNA sequence: TGTGCCAGCTCACCACGGGCGACAGGGGCTCCCACCTACGAGCAGTACGTC.

This chain joins TRBV20-1 and TRBJ1-4; possible D gene TRBD1, 6 bases. CDR3 length: 14 amino acids. Looked up from germline, CDR1 is DFQATT and CDR2 is SNEGSKA (reference sequence). The V and J ends lost 6 bases and 5 bases respectively, with 16 bases between them. CDR3 nucleotide sequence: TGCAGTGCCAAGGGGGGGCAGCAAAATGAAAAACTGTTTTTT. Translation: CSAKGGQQNEKLFF.

This clonotype has only one observation. The chain has TRBV7-6 and TRBJ2-5; 7 bases match TRBD2. J gave up 7 bases and V 3 bases, and 8 bases lay outside the gene matches. This CDR3 is built from 14 residues. Looked up from germline, CDR1 is SGHVS and CDR2 is FNYEAQ. In DNA form, the CDR3 reads TGTGCCAGCAGCTTCATGGAGTGGGGGGGGACCCAGTACTTC. The encoded protein is CASSFMEWGGTQYF. Filled out from reference TRBV7-6 and TRBJ2-5, the complete variable domain reads GAGVSQSPRYKVTKRGQDVALRCDPISGHVSLYWYRQALGQGPEFLTYFNYEAQQDKSGLPNDRFSAERPEGSISTLTIQRTEQRDSAMYRCASSFMEWGGTQYFGPGTRLLVL.

The chain is built from TRBV15 and TRBJ2-7; D ambiguous. The CDR3 covers 13 residues. CDR1 LNHNV and CDR2 YYDKDF come from the germline V gene (reference sequence). Trimming stripped 0 bases from V and 4 bases from J, with 7 bases between. DNA for the CDR3: TGTGCCACCAGCAGAGATAAAGGGTACGAGCAGTACGTC. Its translation is CATSRDKGYEQYV.

This clonotype has a handful of counts. The J gene is TRBJ1-1, the V gene TRBV4-1; D possibly corresponds to TRBD1 (5 bases). The CDR3 spans 15 residues. Germline V gene sequence: CDR1 MGHRA, CDR2 YSYEKL. Trimming stripped 0 bases from V and 7 bases from J, with 15 bases between. The DNA of the CDR3 is TGCGCCAGCAGCCAAGATCGGAGCAGGGCAGATGAAGCTTTCTTT. The encoded protein is CASSQDRSRADEAFF.

V is TRBV6-1 and J is TRBJ2-1; TRBD2 matches at 7 bases. Germline V gene lookup returns CDR1 MNHNS and CDR2 SASEGT. V shed 6 bases and J 0 bases; nucleotides not matched to a gene: 8. This CDR3 is 16 amino acids long. The CDR3 is CASREALAASYNEQFF. For the CDR3, the DNA is TGTGCCAGCAGAGAGGCCCTAGCGGCCTCCTACAATGAGCAGTTCTTC.

The rearrangement joins TRBV12-5 to TRBJ2-1; D is perhaps TRBD1 (6 bases). The CDR3 is 14 residues long. Between the trimmed V and J ends, which lost 4 bases and 5 bases, there was a span of 12 bases. CDR1 LGHNT and CDR2 FRNRAP come from the germline V gene. The CDR3 protein is CASGWTDYNNEQFF. CDR3 nucleotide sequence: TGTGCTAGTGGTTGGACAGATTACAACAATGAGCAGTTCTTC.

The chain carries TRBV10-3 and TRBJ1-3, with 9 bases identical to TRBD1. Germline CDR1 ENHRY, CDR2 SYGVKD. Trimming at V came to 10 bases and at J to 0 bases, leaving 10 bases not matched to a gene. This CDR3 is built from 16 residues. DNA of the CDR3: TGTGCCACCATGACAGGGGGGACATTCTCTGGAAACACCATATATTTT. Translated, it gives CATMTGGTFSGNTIYF.

For the CDR3, the DNA is TGTGCCAGCAGCTTATGGGCGAACACTGAAGCTTTCTTT. Its protein is CASSLWANTEAFF. The chain combines TRBV7-6 with TRBJ1-1; unclear D gene. Trimming left V 2 bases short and J 1 base short, with 5 bases between. The length of the CDR3 is 13 residues. Germline loops: CDR1 SGHVS, CDR2 FNYEAQ.

The CDR3, as DNA: TGCAGTGCTGACAGGGAAGGGCTCGAGCAGTACTTC. Translating gives CSADREGLEQYF. V usage is TRBV20-1 and J usage is TRBJ2-7; TRBD1 matches 7 bases. CDR3 size: 12 residues. V lost 5 bases and J lost 6; bases outside the gene matches: 7. Germline CDR1 reads DFQATT; CDR2 reads SNEGSKA (reference sequence).

This clonotype was counted only a few times. The chain uses TRBV6-4 and TRBJ1-5, with D unclear. CDR3 length: 13 residues. The V gene's germline CDR1 is MRHNA and CDR2 SNTAGT. V lost 5 bases, J lost 5 bases, and 10 bases lay in between. DNA of the CDR3: TGTGCCAGCAGTCACGAGATGCATCAGCCCCAGCATTTT. This encodes CASSHEMHQPQHF.

The chain couples TRBV10-1 to TRBJ1-1; the match to TRBD1 covers 8 bases. CDR1 is WNHNN and CDR2 is SYGVQD in the germline V gene (reference sequence). This CDR3 contains 15 residues. The J segment lost 5 bases and the V segment lost 0 bases, leaving 5 bases of the junction unmatched. The CDR3 DNA reads TGCGCCAGCAGTGAGTCCAGGACAGGGCTGACTGAAGCTTTCTTT. Translating it yields CASSESRTGLTEAFF.

This clonotype was found once. V and J are TRBV4-2 and TRBJ2-1; no reliable D call. V was cut by 3 bases and J by 0 bases, with 6 bases left in between. The CDR3 spans 14 residues. Germline V gene sequence: CDR1 LGHNA, CDR2 YNFKEQ. CDR3 coding DNA: TGTGCCAGCAGCCATTTACGCTCCTACAATGAGCAGTTCTTC. Its protein is CASSHLRSYNEQFF.

This chain connects TRBV3-1 to TRBJ2-1; D remains ambiguous. CDR3 size: 17 residues. Trimming took off 2 bases at V and 0 bases at J, with 14 bases between the two ends. Germline V gene data show CDR1 as LGHDT and CDR2 as YNNKEL (reference sequence). CDR3 protein: CASSQTGTILSYNEQFF. CDR3 bases: TGTGCCAGCAGCCAAACCGGAACGATACTCTCCTACAATGAGCAGTTCTTC.

The chain combines TRBV6-5 with TRBJ1-2; 10 nucleotides agree with TRBD1. The J segment lost 4 bases and the V segment lost 2 bases, leaving 10 bases of the junction unmatched. Germline values: CDR1 MNHEY, CDR2 SVGAGI. The CDR3 contains 17 residues. CDR3 DNA sequence: TGTGCCAGCAGTTACAAGGGACAGGGGTCCCACGGCTATGGCTACACCTTC. Residues: CASSYKGQGSHGYGYTF.

This rearrangement joins TRBV29-1 to TRBJ1-2; D might be TRBD1 (5 bases). The CDR3 sequence is 16 residues long. The ends were cut back, 0 bases at V and 0 bases at J, with 14 bases in the middle. Germline V lookup: CDR1 SQVTM, CDR2 ANQGSEA. CDR3 bases: TGCAGCGTTGAAGATGCGCCGGGACTAGCTAACTATGGCTACACCTTC. Translated: CSVEDAPGLANYGYTF.

CDR3 residues: CASSATLTSEQYF. The CDR3 DNA sequence: TGTGCCAGCAGCGCAACGCTGACGAGCGAGCAGTACTTC. V and J are TRBV6-2 or TRBV6-3 and TRBJ2-7; D gene uncertain. CDR3 length: 13 residues. Germline loops: CDR1 MNHEY, CDR2 SVGEGT. The V end was cut by 6 bases, the J end by 6 bases, with 15 bases between.

This rearrangement joins TRBV6-2 or TRBV6-3 to TRBJ2-1, with a weak D call TRBD2 (5 bases). Trimming removed 5 bases at V and 4 bases at J, with 15 bases between. Germline values: CDR1 MNHEY, CDR2 SVGEGT. This CDR3 is 15 amino acids long. The CDR3 sequence is CASSPLLAAYNEQFF. CDR3 nucleotides: TGTGCCAGCAGTCCCCTTCTAGCAGCATACAATGAGCAGTTCTTC.